The rows below give T cell receptor beta chains drawn from one sample of a study of T-cell memory formation after mild COVID-19. TCRdb re-analysed the 5' RACE reads in MiXCR, keeping a single row per CDR3 protein. The data show under 450,000 distinct CDR3 sequences, 20% to 30% seen once. The sequencing sample was made of PBMCs or a T cell subset sorted from them (not recorded which). The receptors shown here come from an adult woman who had mild COVID-19 (a few samples of this study predate the infection). Cell type and time point are not known. The CDR3 runs from the conserved cysteine through the conserved F or W. A D gene is named only where the DNA matches it firmly. Clone sizes are given selectively: once, few, many, or a class where the clone is expanded.

clone size	J gene	V gene	D gene	CDR3 DNA	CDR3 protein
few	TRBJ2-1	TRBV6-5	TRBD2	TGTGCCAGCAGTTACTCCGGGGGAGGGAGCTCCTACAATGAGCAGTTCTTC	CASSYSGGGSSYNEQFF
few	TRBJ2-7	TRBV20-1	-	TGCAGTGCTAGAGATCTGTCCAGTTCCATCCACGAGCAGTACTTC	CSARDLSSSIHEQYF
few	TRBJ1-1	TRBV30	-	TGTGCCTGGACCATTAACACTGAAGCTTTCTTT	CAWTINTEAFF
-	TRBJ2-2	TRBV11-2	TRBD2	TGTGCCAGCAGCCCCCTAGCGGGGGTCGCCACCGGGGAGCTGTTTTTT	CASSPLAGVATGELFF
-	TRBJ2-1	TRBV30	-	TGTGCCTGGAGTGTTATCTGGGAAAGCTCCTACAATGAGCAGTTCTTC	CAWSVIWESSYNEQFF
few	TRBJ2-2	TRBV9	TRBD2	TGTGCCAGCAGCGTACGTCACGGAGCGGGGGATAACACCGGGGAGCTGTTTTTT	CASSVRHGAGDNTGELFF
few	TRBJ2-1	TRBV2	TRBD2	TGTGCCAGCAGTGACGGCAGACTAGCGGGGGCCTCGACCTACAATGAGCAGTTCTTC	CASSDGRLAGASTYNEQFF
many	TRBJ2-4	TRBV6-5	-	TGTGCCAGCAGTTACGCGCAGGGGTGTTGTGACATTCAGTACTTC	CASSYAQGCCDIQYF
few	TRBJ2-1	TRBV20-1	TRBD2	TGCAGTGCTCCGGGACTAGCGGGAGTTTACAATGAGCAGTTCTTC	CSAPGLAGVYNEQFF
-	TRBJ1-5	TRBV6-1	-	TGTGCCAGCTCTTCAAGGGCGACGTTGACGAGCAATCAGCCCCAGCATTTT	CASSSRATLTSNQPQHF
few	TRBJ2-6	TRBV5-1	-	TGCGCCAGCAGCTTGGGAAATTCTGGGGCCAACGTCCTGACTTTC	CASSLGNSGANVLTF
-	TRBJ2-7	TRBV9	-	TGTGCCAGCAGCGTAGGCAGCAGGGTCGACTACGAGCAGTACTTC	CASSVGSRVDYEQYF
few	TRBJ1-1	TRBV7-2	-	TGTGCCAGCAGCACCTGGATGAACACTGAAGCTTTCTTT	CASSTWMNTEAFF
-	TRBJ2-1	TRBV30	TRBD2	TGTGCCTGGAGTGTCATAGCGGGAATAGGTGGTGAGCAGTTCTTC	CAWSVIAGIGGEQFF
few	TRBJ2-5	TRBV7-8	-	TGTGCCAGCAGCTCCCTCGGAGGGAAGACCCAGTACTTC	CASSSLGGKTQYF
many	TRBJ1-1	TRBV6-5	-	TGTGCCAGCAGCCCCACAGGGTCGACTGAAGCTTTCTTT	CASSPTGSTEAFF
-	TRBJ2-7	TRBV10-3	-	TGTGCCATCAGTGAGTCCCAGGGCGGCGACGAGCAGTACTTC	CAISESQGGDEQYF
few	TRBJ2-3	TRBV11-2	-	TGTGCCAGCAGCTTATATCCGAACACTAGCACAGATACGCAGTATTTT	CASSLYPNTSTDTQYF
-	TRBJ2-1	TRBV4-3	TRBD2	TGCGCCAGCAGCCAAGGTCGCGGGAGCTGGAATGAGCAGTTCTTC	CASSQGRGSWNEQFF